This T cell receptor (beta chain) is drawn from a study of blood T cell repertoires in COVID-19. Study background: Sites across the United States, Italy and Spain contributed samples from acute and convalescent COVID-19. In each case, the material was cDNA or gDNA derived from T cells, B-cell-depleted T cells, or PBMCs.

V lost 3 bases and J lost 3, with 19 bases in between. CDR3 length: 16 amino acids. The germline gives CDR1 SQVTM, CDR2 ANQGSEA. As handled by the study authors: Quantification of nucleated cells was approximated via reference gene primer amplification. Clones were sequenced by immunoSEQ multiplex PCR, and TCRdb holds only the in-frame ones, with some missing. V and J calls and clone size are given by that table; D and trimming were obtained from the DNA. The data show approximately 220,000 clones, 65% to 85% seen once. The TCR was taken from a woman between 25 and 40 years old who had recovered from COVID-19. The chain carries TRBV29-1 and TRBJ2-3; the D gene is possibly TRBD1 (6 bases). Sample: peripheral blood. The CDR3 loop is CSVESTAGDRTDTQYF. CDR3 coding DNA: TGCAGCGTTGAGTCTACGGCAGGGGATAGGACAGATACGCAGTATTTT.